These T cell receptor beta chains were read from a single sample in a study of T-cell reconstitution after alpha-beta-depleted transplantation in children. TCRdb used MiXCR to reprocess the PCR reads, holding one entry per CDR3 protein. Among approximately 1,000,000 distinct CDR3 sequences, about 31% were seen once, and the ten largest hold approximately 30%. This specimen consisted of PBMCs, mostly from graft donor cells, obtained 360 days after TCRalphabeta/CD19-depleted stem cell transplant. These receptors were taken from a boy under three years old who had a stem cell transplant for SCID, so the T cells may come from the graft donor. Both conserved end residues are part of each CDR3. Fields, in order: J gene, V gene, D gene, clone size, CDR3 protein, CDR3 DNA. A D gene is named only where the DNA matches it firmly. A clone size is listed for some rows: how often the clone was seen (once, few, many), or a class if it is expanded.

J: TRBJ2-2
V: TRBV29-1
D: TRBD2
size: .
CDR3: CSVHSGGSGELFF
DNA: TGCAGCGTACACTCCGGGGGGTCCGGGGAGCTGTTTTTT

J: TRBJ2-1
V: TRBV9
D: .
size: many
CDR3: CASSVAGHYNEQFF
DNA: TGTGCCAGCAGCGTAGCGGGGCACTACAATGAGCAGTTCTTC

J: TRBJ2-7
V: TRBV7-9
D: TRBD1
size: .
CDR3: CASTTGQGPYEQYF
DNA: TGTGCCAGCACAACGGGACAGGGGCCCTACGAGCAGTACTTC

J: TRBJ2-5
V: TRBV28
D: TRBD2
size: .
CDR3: CASRASGAQETQYF
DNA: TGTGCCAGCAGAGCAAGCGGGGCTCAAGAGACCCAGTACTTC

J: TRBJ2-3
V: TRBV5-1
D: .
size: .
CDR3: CASTPAASTDTQYF
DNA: TGCGCCAGCACCCCGGCGGCCAGCACAGATACGCAGTATTTT

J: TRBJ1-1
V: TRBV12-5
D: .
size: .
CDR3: CASGLTVSGEAFF
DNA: TGTGCTAGTGGTTTAACGGTTTCGGGTGAAGCTTTCTTT

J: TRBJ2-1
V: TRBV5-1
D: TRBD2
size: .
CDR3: CASSLIAGGPLGATYNEQFF
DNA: TGCGCCAGCAGCCTAATAGCGGGGGGGCCGCTGGGGGCGACCTACAATGAGCAGTTCTTC

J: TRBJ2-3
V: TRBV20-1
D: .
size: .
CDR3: CSARDVRGVPTDTQYF
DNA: TGCAGTGCTAGAGATGTAAGGGGAGTCCCCACAGATACGCAGTATTTT

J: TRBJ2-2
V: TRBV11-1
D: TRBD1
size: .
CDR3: CASSLDRGSYITPNTGELFF
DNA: TGTGCCAGCAGCTTGGACAGGGGCTCTTACATAACTCCGAACACCGGGGAGCTGTTTTTT

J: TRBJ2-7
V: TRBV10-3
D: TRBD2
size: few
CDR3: CAINGGGVVYEQYF
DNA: TGTGCCATCAATGGCGGGGGGGTCGTCTACGAGCAGTACTTC

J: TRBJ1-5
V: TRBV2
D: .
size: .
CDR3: CASSDGAPNQPQHF
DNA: TGTGCCAGCAGTGATGGGGCACCTAATCAGCCCCAGCATTTT

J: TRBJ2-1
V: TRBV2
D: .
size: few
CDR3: CASSDVGLNEQFF
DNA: TGTGCCAGCAGTGACGTTGGTTTGAATGAGCAGTTCTTC

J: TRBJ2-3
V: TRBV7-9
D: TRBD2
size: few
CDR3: CASSFTSGYSTDTQYF
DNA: TGTGCCAGCAGCTTCACTAGCGGATATAGCACAGATACGCAGTATTTT

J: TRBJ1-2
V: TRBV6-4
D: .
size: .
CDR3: CASSGGEEFYGYTF
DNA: TGTGCCAGCAGTGGAGGCGAGGAGTTCTATGGCTACACCTTC

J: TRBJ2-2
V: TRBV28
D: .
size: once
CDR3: CATLPDRFTGELFF
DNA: TGTGCCACCCTACCTGACAGATTCACCGGGGAGCTGTTTTTT

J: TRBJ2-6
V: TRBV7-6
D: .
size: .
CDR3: CASTPVRGSSGANVLTF
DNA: TGTGCCAGCACGCCCGTAAGAGGTTCATCCGGGGCCAACGTCCTGACTTTC

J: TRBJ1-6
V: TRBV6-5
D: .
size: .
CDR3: CASSYVATSPLHF
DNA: TGTGCCAGCAGTTACGTGGCTACTTCACCCCTCCACTTT

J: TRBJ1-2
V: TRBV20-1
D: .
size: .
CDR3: CSARGLPGTVEGYTF
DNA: TGCAGTGCTAGAGGATTGCCCGGGACGGTGGAAGGCTACACCTTC

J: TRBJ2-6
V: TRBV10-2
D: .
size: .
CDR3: CASSERGVGANVLTF
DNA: TGCGCCAGCAGTGAGAGGGGGGTCGGGGCCAACGTCCTGACTTTC

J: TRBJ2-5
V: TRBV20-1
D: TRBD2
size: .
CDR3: CSARGFQGLPETQYF
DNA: TGCAGTGCTAGAGGTTTTCAGGGACTACCAGAGACCCAGTACTTC

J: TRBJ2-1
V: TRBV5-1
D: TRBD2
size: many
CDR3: CASSLWAGGGYNEQFF
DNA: TGCGCCAGCAGCTTGTGGGCGGGGGGCGGCTACAATGAGCAGTTCTTC

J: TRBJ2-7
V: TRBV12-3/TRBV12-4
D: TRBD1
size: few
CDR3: CASSLRGPLYEQYF
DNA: TGTGCCAGCAGCTTGAGGGGGCCCCTTTACGAGCAGTACTTC

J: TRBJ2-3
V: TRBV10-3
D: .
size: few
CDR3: CAIRSEGVRTDTQYF
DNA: TGTGCCATCAGGTCAGAAGGGGTACGCACAGATACGCAGTATTTT

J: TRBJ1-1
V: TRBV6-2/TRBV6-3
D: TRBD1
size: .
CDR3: CASSYAPGRGETEAFF
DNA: TGTGCCAGCAGTTATGCCCCCGGCAGGGGGGAGACTGAAGCTTTCTTT

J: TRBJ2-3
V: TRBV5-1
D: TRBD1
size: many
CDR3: CASSLRQGVVDTDTQYF
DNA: TGCGCCAGCAGCCTACGACAGGGAGTAGTAGACACAGATACGCAGTATTTT

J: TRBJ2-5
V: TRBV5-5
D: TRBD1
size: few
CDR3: CASSFPTGAQETQYF
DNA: TGTGCCAGCAGCTTCCCGACAGGGGCGCAAGAGACCCAGTACTTC

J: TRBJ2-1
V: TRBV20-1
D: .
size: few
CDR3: CSARGQVNQFF
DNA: TGCAGTGCTCGGGGGCAGGTGAATCAGTTCTTC